This is a list of T cell receptor beta chains from one sample in a study of blood T cell repertoires in COVID-19. Generated by immunoSEQ multiplex PCR, the TCRdb table keeps only in-frame clones and is missing some. The data hold fewer than 55,000 clones, with 80% to 85% observed a single time. The sequenced material came from peripheral blood. These receptor sequences come from a man aged 45-60 years with acute or convalescent COVID-19. The CDR3 runs from the conserved cysteine through the conserved F or W. The order of the fields is D gene, J gene, V gene, clone size, CDR3 protein, CDR3 DNA. D genes are given only for firm matches. Expanded clones are given a class, and other clones once, few, many or no size at all.

D: TRBD1; J: TRBJ1-2; V: TRBV6-5; size: .; CDR3: CASSSGTGFGYTF; DNA: TGTGCCAGCAGTTCCGGGACAGGGTTTGGCTACACCTTC
D: .; J: TRBJ2-7; V: TRBV30; size: once; CDR3: CAWIEVGEQYF; DNA: TGTGCCTGGATTGAGGTGGGCGAGCAGTACTTC
D: TRBD1; J: TRBJ2-3; V: TRBV10-3; size: few; CDR3: CAISEDRGLVTDTQYF; DNA: TGTGCCATCAGTGAGGACAGGGGTCTCGTCACAGATACGCAGTATTTT
D: TRBD1; J: TRBJ2-1; V: TRBV5-5; size: once; CDR3: CASDRALSYNEQFF; DNA: TGTGCCTCTGACAGGGCACTTTCCTACAATGAGCAGTTCTTC
D: TRBD1; J: TRBJ1-5; V: TRBV6-5; size: .; CDR3: CASSRDRDSNQPQHF; DNA: TGTGCCAGCAGCCGGGACAGAGATAGCAATCAGCCCCAGCATTTT
D: TRBD1; J: TRBJ2-6; V: TRBV27; size: .; CDR3: CASRTGFGANVLTF; DNA: TGTGCCAGCAGGACAGGGTTTGGGGCCAACGTCCTGACTTTC
D: .; J: TRBJ1-4; V: TRBV30; size: .; CDR3: CAWSVRVANEKLFF; DNA: TGTGCCTGGAGTGTACGGGTAGCTAATGAAAAACTGTTTTTT
D: TRBD1; J: TRBJ1-6; V: TRBV5-4; size: .; CDR3: CASSPPGQGVSPLHF; DNA: TGTGCCAGCAGCCCGCCGGGACAGGGGGTTTCACCCCTCCACTTT
D: TRBD2; J: TRBJ2-1; V: TRBV28; size: .; CDR3: CASSLGGRVNEQFF; DNA: TGTGCCAGCAGTTTAGGCGGGAGGGTTAATGAGCAGTTCTTC
D: .; J: TRBJ1-4; V: TRBV5-6; size: .; CDR3: CASSLGSATNEKLFF; DNA: TGTGCCAGCAGCTTGGGCAGCGCAACTAATGAAAAACTGTTTTTT
D: .; J: TRBJ2-4; V: TRBV10-3; size: .; CDR3: CAISENRDQNIQYF; DNA: TGTGCCATCAGTGAGAACAGGGACCAAAACATTCAGTACTTC
D: .; J: TRBJ2-1; V: TRBV2; size: .; CDR3: CASSVRLVVNEQFF; DNA: TGTGCCAGCAGTGTCCGTCTAGTCGTCAATGAGCAGTTCTTC
D: .; J: TRBJ2-7; V: TRBV27; size: .; CDR3: CASSSDDSYFYEQYF; DNA: TGTGCCAGCAGTTCAGACGACAGCTACTTCTACGAGCAGTACTTC
D: .; J: TRBJ1-2; V: TRBV28; size: .; CDR3: CASSPITTGNYGYTF; DNA: TGTGCCAGCAGTCCAATAACTACAGGGAACTATGGCTACACCTTC
D: TRBD1; J: TRBJ1-5; V: TRBV27; size: .; CDR3: CASRGGQATQPQHF; DNA: TGTGCCAGCAGAGGGGGACAGGCAACTCAGCCCCAGCATTTT
D: TRBD1; J: TRBJ1-4; V: TRBV9; size: .; CDR3: CASSARDRGREKLFF; DNA: TGTGCCAGCAGCGCCCGGGACAGGGGGCGTGAAAAACTGTTTTTT
D: TRBD1; J: TRBJ1-2; V: TRBV12-3/TRBV12-4; size: .; CDR3: CASSHRGRGGYTF; DNA: TGTGCCAGCAGCCACAGGGGGCGCGGGGGCTACACCTTC
D: TRBD1; J: TRBJ1-4; V: TRBV7-9; size: .; CDR3: CASSKPGTGEKLFF; DNA: TGTGCCAGCAGCAAGCCAGGGACAGGGGAAAAACTGTTTTTT
D: .; J: TRBJ2-5; V: TRBV19; size: .; CDR3: CASSTRVETQYF; DNA: TGTGCCAGTAGTACCAGGGTTGAGACCCAGTACTTC
D: TRBD1; J: TRBJ2-7; V: TRBV5-6; size: .; CDR3: CASSLPGTGHEQYF; DNA: TGTGCCAGCAGCTTGCCAGGGACAGGCCACGAGCAGTACTTC
D: TRBD1; J: TRBJ2-5; V: TRBV19; size: .; CDR3: CASSNRGETQYF; DNA: TGTGCCAGTAGTAACAGGGGAGAGACCCAGTACTTC
D: .; J: TRBJ2-6; V: TRBV4-3; size: .; CDR3: CASSQISPGANVLTF; DNA: TGCGCCAGCAGCCAGATCAGTCCTGGGGCCAACGTCCTGACTTTC
D: TRBD1; J: TRBJ1-2; V: TRBV4-2; size: .; CDR3: CASSRSGTGSGYTF; DNA: TGTGCCAGCAGCCGATCCGGGACAGGGAGCGGCTACACCTTC
D: TRBD1; J: TRBJ1-5; V: TRBV27; size: .; CDR3: CASSLFQGADQPQHF; DNA: TGTGCCAGCAGTTTATTTCAGGGGGCAGACCAGCCCCAGCATTTT
D: .; J: TRBJ1-6; V: TRBV5-6; size: few; CDR3: CASSSGFPSSYNSPLHF; DNA: TGTGCCAGCAGCTCGGGATTCCCGAGCTCCTATAATTCACCCCTCCACTTT
D: .; J: TRBJ1-1; V: TRBV9; size: .; CDR3: CASSLLDKNTEAFF; DNA: TGTGCCAGCAGCCTCCTCGACAAGAACACTGAAGCTTTCTTT
D: TRBD1; J: TRBJ2-7; V: TRBV16; size: .; CDR3: CASSQNPTGRGEQYF; DNA: TGTGCCAGCAGCCAAAACCCGACAGGGCGAGGCGAGCAGTACTTC
D: TRBD2; J: TRBJ2-3; V: TRBV7-9; size: .; CDR3: CASSSRLAGGSTDTQYF; DNA: TGTGCCAGCAGCTCCCGACTAGCGGGGGGTAGCACAGATACGCAGTATTTT
D: TRBD2; J: TRBJ2-4; V: TRBV6-6; size: .; CDR3: CASSPNTSGGTKNIQYF; DNA: TGTGCCAGCAGTCCTAACACTAGCGGGGGGACCAAAAACATTCAGTACTTC
D: .; J: TRBJ2-5; V: TRBV3-1/TRBV3-2; size: once; CDR3: CASSPSGLFQETQYF; DNA: TGTGCCAGCAGCCCCTCGGGTCTTTTTCAAGAGACCCAGTACTTC
D: TRBD2; J: TRBJ2-1; V: TRBV28; size: .; CDR3: CASSQISGRAYNEQFF; DNA: TGTGCCAGCAGTCAGATTAGCGGGAGGGCCTACAATGAGCAGTTCTTC
D: TRBD2; J: TRBJ2-7; V: TRBV7-2; size: few; CDR3: CASSPTSGASEQYF; DNA: TGTGCCAGCAGCCCGACTAGCGGGGCTTCCGAGCAGTACTTC
D: .; J: TRBJ1-3; V: TRBV4-2; size: few; CDR3: CASSQEPLGGSGNTIYF; DNA: TGTGCCAGCAGCCAAGAACCTCTCGGGGGCTCTGGAAACACCATATATTTT